What follows are 32 T cell receptor beta chains derived from one specimen sequenced in a study of T cell changes during pregnancy in multiple sclerosis. TCRdb keeps only in-frame clones here, not all; method: immunoSEQ multiplex PCR. The sample contains roughly 58,000 clones, more than 90% of which appear only once. Sequencing used CD8+ T cells from peripheral blood mononuclear cells, obtained before pregnancy. The receptors shown here come from a female donor with multiple sclerosis, enrolled in a pregnancy study.

The chain carries TRBV27 and TRBJ2-1; D is uncertain. The germline V and J ends were trimmed by 5 bases and 7 bases, with 18 bases remaining between them. Germline-derived CDR1 and CDR2 are MNHEY and SMNVEV (reference sequence). The length of the CDR3 is 15 residues. The CDR3 reads CASSLGSALRNEQFF. The CDR3, as DNA: TGTGCCAGCAGTCTTGGGTCTGCATTGAGGAATGAGCAGTTCTTC.

CDR3 amino acids: CASRGAEYEQYF. CDR3 nucleotide sequence: TGTGCCAGCAGGGGCGCCGAATACGAGCAGTACTTC. The chain is built from TRBV6-6 and TRBJ2-7, with no clear D. Germline V CDR1 and CDR2: MNHNY, SVGAGI (reference sequence). The CDR3 is 12 residues long. V lost 6 bases and J lost 4, with 10 bases in between.

The rearrangement uses TRBV7-9 and TRBJ2-7; D might be TRBD2 (7 bases). The germline gives CDR1 SEHNR, CDR2 FQNEAQ (reference sequence). V gave up 6 bases and J gave up 2 bases, with 20 bases separating them. This CDR3 region has 16 residues. The DNA of the CDR3 is TGTGCCAGCAGAACTGGGGGGGGCCCCAACCCCTACGAGCAGTACTTC. Encoded protein: CASRTGGGPNPYEQYF.

This clone has just one count. The chain has TRBV7-6 and TRBJ2-5; 12 bases match TRBD2. CDR1 is SGHVS and CDR2 is FNYEAQ in the germline V gene. J was trimmed by 5 bases and V by 5 bases; bases with no gene match: 12. CDR3 size: 17 residues. The CDR3 protein is CASSASGGAVWAETQYF. Here the CDR3 DNA reads TGTGCCAGCAGCGCTAGCGGGGGGGCGGTATGGGCGGAGACCCAGTACTTC.

The rearrangement links TRBV7-2 to TRBJ2-7; the match to TRBD1 covers 8 bases. Germline values: CDR1 SGHTA, CDR2 FQGNSA. The CDR3 is 15 residues long. The ends lost 3 bases at V and 4 bases at J; junction bases unmatched: 8. Here the CDR3 DNA reads TGTGCCAGCAGCTTTTCTACAGGGGGACGGTACGAGCAGTACTTC. Its protein product is CASSFSTGGRYEQYF.

J is TRBJ2-3 and V is TRBV6-5; TRBD2 aligns across 7 bases. V gave up 9 bases and J gave up 4 bases; unmatched junction bases: 7. CDR1 is MNHEY, CDR2 SVGAGI, per germline. This CDR3 has 13 amino acids. Here the CDR3 DNA reads TGTGCCAGTACCGAGGGGAGGGCAGATACGCAGTATTTT. Residues: CASTEGRADTQYF.

This sequence joins TRBV4-3 and TRBJ2-1; 11 bases are a match to TRBD2. Germline loops: CDR1 LGHNA, CDR2 YSLEER. V lost 3 bases and J lost 8; bases outside the gene matches: 9. CDR3 length equals 16 residues. CDR3 bases: TGCGCCAGCAGCCACCCCGGGACTAGCGGTCACGATGAGCAGTTCTTC. Translated: CASSHPGTSGHDEQFF.

This rearrangement joins TRBV4-3 to TRBJ2-5, with D unresolved. Looked up from germline, CDR1 is LGHNA and CDR2 is YSLEER. This CDR3 comprises 13 residues. The ends were cut back, 1 base at V and 5 bases at J, with 8 bases in the middle. CDR3 nucleotides: TGCGCCAGCAGCCAAGTTTTGCGTGAGACCCAGTACTTC. Translation: CASSQVLRETQYF.

This clone was picked up many times. This chain links TRBV4-2 with TRBJ1-2; 7 bases agree with TRBD1. This CDR3 contains 13 residues. Germline V CDR1 and CDR2: LGHNA, YNFKEQ. V gave up 4 bases and J gave up 7 bases; unmatched junction bases: 6. CDR3 in amino acids: CASSPGGGGGYTF. Here the CDR3 DNA reads TGTGCCAGCAGCCCAGGGGGAGGTGGTGGCTACACCTTC.

J is TRBJ1-2 and V is TRBV10-3, with 7 bases matching TRBD1. This CDR3 comprises 13 residues. Germline-derived CDR1 and CDR2 are ENHRY and SYGVKD. The J segment lost 8 bases and the V segment lost 7 bases, leaving 10 bases of the junction unmatched. The CDR3 DNA sequence: TGTGCCATCACAACCGGGACAGCTGAAGGCTACACCTTC. Protein product: CAITTGTAEGYTF.

V gene TRBV4-2 combines with J gene TRBJ2-5, with D perhaps matching TRBD2 (5 bases). CDR1 is LGHNA and CDR2 is YNFKEQ in the germline V gene. The CDR3 sequence is 16 residues long. V lost 0 bases to trimming and J lost 4 bases, with 15 bases between them. The CDR3 DNA reads TGTGCCAGCAGCCAAGAGGCGCGTTCGCTAGCAGAGACCCAGTACTTC. Amino acids: CASSQEARSLAETQYF.

The J gene is TRBJ1-3, the V gene TRBV30; D is perhaps TRBD1 (6 bases). Germline CDR1 GTSNPN, CDR2 SVGIG (reference sequence). The CDR3 runs to 14 residues. Trimming took off 5 bases at V and 0 bases at J, with 11 bases between the two ends. For the CDR3, the DNA is TGTGCCTGGTGGGAGGGGGGCTCTGGAAACACCATATATTTT. Residues: CAWWEGGSGNTIYF.

The chain uses TRBV15 and TRBJ2-3; tentatively, D is TRBD2 (5 bases). V lost 6 bases and J 3 bases, leaving 7 bases between the germline ends. Germline V gene sequence: CDR1 LNHNV, CDR2 YYDKDF (reference sequence). The CDR3 loop spans 12 amino acids. CDR3 region: CATSEGTDTQYF. CDR3 nucleotide sequence: TGTGCCACCAGTGAGGGTACAGATACGCAGTATTTT.

This chain links TRBV7-9 with TRBJ2-7, with D unresolved. CDR1 is SEHNR, CDR2 FQNEAQ, per germline (reference sequence). The CDR3 is 12 residues long. Trimming left V 3 bases short and J 2 bases short, with 5 bases between. The CDR3 is CASSFRAYEQYF. The CDR3 region has the DNA TGTGCCAGCAGCTTCCGAGCCTACGAGCAGTACTTC.

This clone was seen once. V usage is TRBV4-3 and J usage is TRBJ2-5; D not resolved. Trimming stripped 1 base from V and 0 bases from J, with 9 bases between. Germline V CDR1 and CDR2: LGHNA, YSLEER. The CDR3 is made up of 15 amino acids. CDR3 protein: CASSQVSTNQETQYF. CDR3 in DNA: TGCGCCAGCAGCCAAGTTTCAACAAACCAAGAGACCCAGTACTTC.

This sequence joins TRBV4-2 and TRBJ2-1; D might be TRBD2 (6 bases). This CDR3 has 14 amino acids. V lost 0 bases, J lost 9 bases, and 12 bases lay in between. In germline, CDR1 is LGHNA, CDR2 YNFKEQ. The CDR3 DNA reads as TGTGCCAGCAGCCAAGAGGGTCCCGGGGGTGAGCAGTTCTTC. It translates to CASSQEGPGGEQFF.

This clone turned up a few times. The chain recombines TRBV7-3 with TRBJ2-5, with 11 nucleotides matching TRBD2. CDR3 length: 18 residues. The germline CDR1 and CDR2 sequences are SGHTA and FQGTGA. The trim removed 2 bases at V and 1 base at J, leaving 9 bases unmatched. The CDR3 DNA reads as TGTGCCAGCAGCTTAGCGTCGTTAGCGGGGGGGCTCCAAGAGACCCAGTACTTC. Its translation: CASSLASLAGGLQETQYF.

Points on this clone: One end of the junction fails to match germline, which may point to a read error. V and J are TRBV6-5 and TRBJ1-2; 7 bases agree with TRBD1. This CDR3 region has 16 residues. From germline, CDR1 is MNHEY and CDR2 SVGAGI. CDR3: CANSFSKGAINYGYTF. The CDR3, as DNA: TGTGCCAACAGTTTTTCGAAGGGGGCTATTAACTATGGCTACACCTTC.

V and J are TRBV15 and TRBJ1-5; no reliable D call. This CDR3 contains 16 residues. V shed 0 bases and J shed 0 bases, with 9 bases lying between them. The V gene's germline CDR1 is LNHNV and CDR2 YYDKDF (reference sequence). The CDR3 DNA reads TGTGCCACCAGCAGAGATTCTGTTTATAGCAATCAGCCCCAGCATTTT. Translation gives CATSRDSVYSNQPQHF.

This chain connects TRBV7-2 to TRBJ2-3; 11 bases line up with TRBD2. V lost 5 bases, J lost 2 bases, and 3 bases stayed unmatched. The length of the CDR3 is 15 residues. Germline V gives CDR1 SGHTA, CDR2 FQGNSA. CDR3 protein: CASSPSGGSTDTQYF. CDR3 nucleotides: TGTGCCAGCAGCCCTAGCGGGGGGTCCACAGATACGCAGTATTTT. The full variable domain, in which reference TRBV7-2 and TRBJ2-3 provide the parts outside the CDR3, is GAGVSQSPSNKVTEKGKDVELRCDPISGHTALYWYRQSLGQGLEFLIYFQGNSAPDKSGLPSDRFSAERTGGSVSTLTIQRTQQEDSAVYLCASSPSGGSTDTQYFGPGTRLTVL.

The rearrangement links TRBV21-1 to TRBJ2-1; TRBD2 was called by the table and not checked on the DNA. TRBV21-1 is listed as a pseudogene. The CDR3 loop spans 16 amino acids. CDR3 DNA: TGTGCCAGCAGCAGCCGCCCTGGGACTAGTGATAATGAGCAGTTCTTC. The encoded protein is CASSSRPGTSDNEQFF.

The genes are TRBV7-9 and TRBJ2-7; D might be TRBD1 (6 bases). The CDR3 loop spans 14 amino acids. Per the germline V gene, CDR1 is SEHNR and CDR2 is FQNEAQ (reference sequence). V was shortened by 5 bases and J by 12 bases, with 23 bases between the two germline ends. CDR3 region: CASSPPRTDFDRYF. The CDR3 bases are TGTGCCAGCAGCCCACCCCGGACAGACTTCGACAGGTACTTC.

The chain employs TRBV11-1 and TRBJ2-7, with 11 bases matching TRBD1. The J segment lost 5 bases and the V segment lost 6 bases, leaving 6 bases of the junction unmatched. Looked up from germline, CDR1 is SGHAT and CDR2 is FQDESV (reference sequence). This CDR3 has 14 residues. Here the CDR3 reads CASSPGQGGDEQYF. The DNA for the CDR3 is TGTGCCAGCAGTCCGGGACAGGGGGGGGACGAGCAGTACTTC.

The V and J genes are TRBV13 and TRBJ2-3, with TRBD2 matching over 11 bases. Trimming at V came to 4 bases and at J to 8 bases, leaving 11 bases not matched to a gene. There are 16 residues in the CDR3. Germline-derived CDR1 and CDR2 are PRHDT and FYEKMQ (reference sequence). CDR3 residues: CASSYSSGGERGTQYF. The CDR3, as DNA: TGTGCCAGCAGCTACAGTAGCGGGGGGGAGCGAGGTACGCAGTATTTT. The whole variable domain, filled in from reference TRBV13 and TRBJ2-3, reads AAGVIQSPRHLIKEKRETATLKCYPIPRHDTVYWYQQGPGQDPQFLISFYEKMQSDKGSIPDRFSAQQFSDYHSELNMSSLELGDSALYFCASSYSSGGERGTQYFGPGTRLTVL.

The chain joins TRBV7-9 to TRBJ2-7; D not certain. The germline CDR1 and CDR2 sequences are SEHNR and FQNEAQ (reference sequence). V was trimmed by 4 bases and J by 2 bases, leaving 3 bases between them. The CDR3 loop spans 11 amino acids. The CDR3 loop is CASSSTYEQYF. The CDR3 bases are TGTGCCAGCAGCTCAACCTACGAGCAGTACTTC.

CDR3 coding DNA: TGCGCCAGCAGCCTCCGGTCAACCTACAATGAGCAGTTCTTC. It is translated as CASSLRSTYNEQFF. V is TRBV4-1 and J is TRBJ2-1; unclear D gene. This CDR3 has 14 amino acids. Germline values: CDR1 MGHRA, CDR2 YSYEKL. V lost 4 bases to trimming and J lost 2 bases, with 9 bases between them.

V is TRBV5-8 and J is TRBJ1-5; possible D gene TRBD1, 5 bases. V lost 4 bases, J lost 2 bases, and 13 bases lay in between. This CDR3 is built from 15 residues. From germline, CDR1 is SGHTS and CDR2 YDEGEE. The CDR3 coding sequence is TGTGCCAGCAGCCCGTCGCAAGGGGGCAATCAGCCCCAGCATTTT. The encoded protein is CASSPSQGGNQPQHF.

The chain joins TRBV6-1 to TRBJ2-3; 7 bases map to TRBD2. The CDR3 extends over 16 amino acids. Germline CDR1 MNHNS, CDR2 SASEGT. V lost 1 base to trimming and J lost 2 bases; unmatched junction nucleotides: 6. The CDR3: CASSEVGGGPTDTQYF. The DNA for the CDR3 is TGTGCCAGCAGTGAAGTAGGCGGGGGACCCACAGATACGCAGTATTTT.

The chain links TRBV10-1 to TRBJ2-3; TRBD2 matches 11 bases. This CDR3 comprises 15 residues. V trimming: 6 bases; J trimming: 1 base; junction bases outside the gene matches: 3. Germline V gene lookup returns CDR1 WNHNN and CDR2 SYGVQD (reference sequence). CDR3 DNA: TGCGCCAGCAGGAAGACTAGCGGGGGCACAGATACGCAGTATTTT. Protein: CASRKTSGGTDTQYF.

This clone was recorded many times. CDR3 sequence: CASSDGTGGWDEQFF. The CDR3 bases are TGTGCCAGCAGTGACGGGACAGGGGGCTGGGATGAGCAGTTCTTC. The genes are TRBV6-4 and TRBJ2-1; 12 bases line up with TRBD1. The V gene's germline CDR1 is MRHNA and CDR2 SNTAGT. The CDR3 extends over 15 amino acids. Unmatched junction bases numbered 4, after V lost 2 bases and J lost 8 bases.

The rearrangement uses TRBV19 and TRBJ1-4; no clear D gene. This CDR3 spans 14 amino acids. V gave up 7 bases and J gave up 0 bases, with 9 bases separating them. Per the germline V gene, CDR1 is LNHDA and CDR2 is SQIVND (reference sequence). This chain's CDR3 is CASTPFATNEKLFF. The DNA for the CDR3 is TGTGCCAGTACCCCGTTTGCAACTAATGAAAAACTGTTTTTT.

This clone was observed a few times. Other DNA sequences in the sample encode the same CDR3. V is TRBV4-2 and J is TRBJ2-7, with 8 bases fitting TRBD2. Per the germline V gene, CDR1 is LGHNA and CDR2 is YNFKEQ. Losses at the gene ends were 0 bases for V and 0 bases for J; bases not matched to a gene: 1. The CDR3 is made up of 15 amino acids. For the CDR3, the DNA is TGTGCCAGCAGCCAAGAAAGCGGGAGCTCCTACGAGCAGTACTTC. The encoded protein is CASSQESGSSYEQYF.